The TCR beta chain described here comes from a study of blood T cell repertoires in COVID-19 (dated by TCRdb to the early 2020s). General notes on the study: Samples covering the acute and convalescent phases of COVID-19 were provided by collaborators in the United States, Italy and Spain. The samples were drawn from the first 160 participants of the ongoing ImmuneRACE study and from over a thousand subjects provided by 6 global collaborators. Nearly every sample came with metadata listing a de-identified subject ID, COVID-19 status, age in years and sex. The material from the prospective study consisted of cDNA or gDNA derived from T cells, B-cell-depleted T cells, or PBMCs. The repertoires were released in a freely available public database intended as a resource for research on the immune response to SARS-CoV-2. Deeply sampled blood TCRbeta repertoires from subjects exposed to, actively infected with, or recovered from COVID-19 were included in the dataset. Where HLA class I and class II types were available, the types were taken from metadata supplied by the sample provider, not from assay-based typing.

Whole blood was collected in K2EDTA tubes by collaborating institutions according to the institutions' own protocols. For TCRbeta analysis, collaborators shipped samples as frozen whole blood, isolated PBMCs, or DNA extracted from either of those sample types. As to this clone: There is no known antigen for this receptor. No qualities accompany the bases; no much larger clone lies one base away.

The immunoSEQ Assay, a bias-controlled multiplex PCR, was used to amplify TCRbeta CDR3 regions from genomic DNA. Under the source paper's analysis protocol: Nucleated cell counts per sample were estimated from amplification of reference gene primers within the assay. To quantify the absolute abundance of each unique TCRbeta CDR3 rearrangement, sequence reads were collapsed and filtered. For each sample, productive Simpson clonality was calculated by taking the square root of Simpson's diversity index across productive rearrangements. Drawn from immuneACCESS, this table holds only the in-frame rearrangements with V and J called that TCRdb kept. Clones are partly lost; checked studies trace under half to an unresolved V gene and leave the rest unexplained. That table is the source of V, J and clone size, and D and trimming were worked out from the DNA. The table for this sample lists some 83,000 clones; roughly 79% of them were counted only once. About 45% of the sample comes from the top ten.

Paper-wide results and their limitations: How much clinical and demographic metadata was included differed by source and by participant, and the metadata was provided uncurated.

Taken from the germline V gene (reference sequence), the CDR1 and CDR2 loops are LNHNV and YYDKDF. Including the terminal cysteine and phenylalanine, the CDR3 comprises 14 residues. The kept DNA is CDR3 alone, 42 bases in frame from the first base. Trimming at the junction amounts to 6 bases on V and 0 bases on J, and the germline ends lie 9 bases apart. The specimen was peripheral blood. The chain is assembled from TRBV15 and TRBJ1-3; TRBD1 is possibly the D segment (6 matching bases). This clonotype originated in a man older than 75 with acute or convalescent COVID-19. The CDR3 loop reads CATRQGFSGNTIYF. The sequenced DNA is TGTGCCACCAGACAGGGTTTCTCTGGAAACACCATATATTTT.